This is a list of T cell receptor beta chains from one sample in a study of blood T cell repertoires in COVID-19. Profiling relied on immunoSEQ multiplex PCR, and the TCRdb table lists in-frame clones only, not all of them. The table includes around 300,000 clones, about 90% detected once. The material sequenced was PBMCs or T cells enriched from blood (not recorded which). All receptors derive from a woman aged 25 to 39 who had recovered from COVID-19. CDR3s include the opening cysteine and the closing phenylalanine or tryptophan. The order of the fields is CDR3 protein, CDR3 DNA, J gene, D gene, clone size, V gene. A D gene is named only where the DNA matches it firmly. Clone size is given for some rows only: seen once, a few or many times, or a class if the clone is expanded.

CDR3: CASSLARPSSGNTIYF
DNA: TGTGCCAGCAGCTTAGCGCGCCCGAGCTCTGGAAACACCATATATTTT
J: TRBJ1-3
D: -
size: -
V: TRBV7-2

CDR3: CSASFGDTQYF
DNA: TGCAGTGCTAGTTTCGGGGATACGCAGTATTTT
J: TRBJ2-3
D: -
size: -
V: TRBV20-1

CDR3: CASSLGGENYNEQFF
DNA: TGTGCCAGCAGCTTAGGCGGCGAGAACTACAATGAGCAGTTCTTC
J: TRBJ2-1
D: -
size: -
V: TRBV11-3

CDR3: CASSPPGGNTEAFF
DNA: TGTGCCAGCAGCCCCCCGGGAGGGAACACTGAAGCTTTCTTT
J: TRBJ1-1
D: -
size: once
V: TRBV14

CDR3: CASSPQFRNTIYF
DNA: TGTGCCAGCAGCCCTCAGTTTAGAAACACCATATATTTT
J: TRBJ1-3
D: -
size: -
V: TRBV7-9

CDR3: CASSQDGEGYSPLHF
DNA: TGTGCCAGCAGCCAAGACGGGGAGGGTTATTCACCCCTCCACTTT
J: TRBJ1-6
D: -
size: -
V: TRBV4-2

CDR3: CASSTGQGGEQYF
DNA: TGTGCCAGTAGTACAGGACAGGGAGGCGAGCAGTACTTC
J: TRBJ2-7
D: TRBD1
size: -
V: TRBV19

CDR3: CASSVMYGDRENQPQHF
DNA: TGTGCCAGCAGTGTTATGTATGGCGACAGGGAAAATCAGCCCCAGCATTTT
J: TRBJ1-5
D: TRBD1
size: once
V: TRBV27

CDR3: CASGLDTEEAFF
DNA: TGTGCTAGTGGTTTGGATACTGAAGAAGCTTTCTTT
J: TRBJ1-1
D: -
size: -
V: TRBV12-5

CDR3: CASSLDRGRTGELFF
DNA: TGTGCCAGCAGCTTGGACAGGGGAAGGACCGGGGAGCTGTTTTTT
J: TRBJ2-2
D: TRBD1
size: -
V: TRBV5-4

CDR3: CASSPTSGGGQETQYF
DNA: TGTGCCAGCAGCCCCACTAGCGGGGGGGGCCAAGAGACCCAGTACTTC
J: TRBJ2-5
D: TRBD2
size: -
V: TRBV3-1/TRBV3-2

CDR3: CASSLRGYDYGYTF
DNA: TGTGCCAGCAGCCTCAGGGGTTACGACTATGGCTACACCTTC
J: TRBJ1-2
D: -
size: -
V: TRBV5-5

CDR3: CASSQDRGGRRAFF
DNA: TGCGCCAGCAGCCAAGATCGTGGGGGCCGGCGTGCTTTCTTT
J: TRBJ1-1
D: -
size: -
V: TRBV4-3

CDR3: CASSPGGTFMNTEAFF
DNA: TGTGCCAGCAGCCCCGGGGGGACCTTCATGAACACTGAAGCTTTCTTT
J: TRBJ1-1
D: -
size: -
V: TRBV7-3

CDR3: CASSAKLWGGIYEQYF
DNA: TGTGCCAGCAGCGCCAAGCTCTGGGGAGGCATATACGAGCAGTACTTC
J: TRBJ2-7
D: -
size: -
V: TRBV5-4

CDR3: CATSRADRKAFF
DNA: TGTGCCACCAGCAGGGCGGACAGAAAAGCTTTCTTT
J: TRBJ1-1
D: -
size: -
V: TRBV15

CDR3: CASSVLDRGTGELFF
DNA: TGTGCCAGCAGCGTACTCGACAGGGGCACCGGGGAGCTGTTTTTT
J: TRBJ2-2
D: TRBD1
size: -
V: TRBV9

CDR3: CASSQSGGFPYEQYF
DNA: TGCGCCAGCAGCCAATCAGGAGGGTTCCCCTACGAGCAGTACTTC
J: TRBJ2-7
D: -
size: -
V: TRBV4-1

CDR3: CASSKIRGGTEAFF
DNA: TGTGCCAGCAGCAAAATTCGCGGGGGCACTGAAGCTTTCTTT
J: TRBJ1-1
D: -
size: -
V: TRBV11-1

CDR3: CASSPQGAGDYNEQFF
DNA: TGCGCCAGCAGCCCCCAGGGGGCGGGAGATTACAATGAGCAGTTCTTC
J: TRBJ2-1
D: -
size: -
V: TRBV4-3

CDR3: CASSESNGAGELFF
DNA: TGCGCCAGCAGTGAGTCGAACGGGGCCGGGGAGCTGTTTTTT
J: TRBJ2-2
D: -
size: -
V: TRBV10-1

CDR3: CASSRQGSTEAFF
DNA: TGTGCCAGCAGTAGACAGGGGAGCACTGAAGCTTTCTTT
J: TRBJ1-1
D: TRBD1
size: -
V: TRBV2

CDR3: CATSRDRQGAYNEQFF
DNA: TGTGCCACCAGCAGAGATCGTCAGGGGGCCTACAATGAGCAGTTCTTC
J: TRBJ2-1
D: TRBD1
size: -
V: TRBV15

CDR3: CSVEAAGRGGTDTQYF
DNA: TGCAGCGTTGAAGCCGCGGGTCGGGGGGGCACAGATACGCAGTATTTT
J: TRBJ2-3
D: TRBD2
size: -
V: TRBV29-1

CDR3: CASSLDPLQGLYEQYF
DNA: TGCGCCAGCAGCCTCGACCCTTTACAGGGGTTGTACGAGCAGTACTTC
J: TRBJ2-7
D: TRBD1
size: -
V: TRBV4-1

CDR3: CASTRARDQPQHF
DNA: TGTGCCAGCACCCGAGCCAGGGATCAGCCCCAGCATTTT
J: TRBJ1-5
D: -
size: -
V: TRBV2

CDR3: CASSQGGTGRTEAFF
DNA: TGTGCCAGCAGCCAAGGCGGGACAGGCCGGACTGAAGCTTTCTTT
J: TRBJ1-1
D: TRBD1
size: -
V: TRBV4-2

CDR3: CASSEGSGQETQYF
DNA: TGTGCCAGCAGTGAGGGTAGCGGGCAAGAGACCCAGTACTTC
J: TRBJ2-5
D: TRBD2
size: -
V: TRBV2

CDR3: CASSAVLNEKLFF
DNA: TGTGCCAGCAGTGCAGTTTTAAATGAAAAACTGTTTTTT
J: TRBJ1-4
D: -
size: -
V: TRBV27

CDR3: CASSQVLPGGNGEAFF
DNA: TGTGCCAGCAGTCAAGTACTCCCAGGAGGTAACGGTGAAGCTTTCTTT
J: TRBJ1-1
D: -
size: -
V: TRBV6-1

CDR3: CASSPRGSSYEQYF
DNA: TGTGCCAGCTCACCACGCGGGTCCTCCTACGAGCAGTACTTC
J: TRBJ2-7
D: -
size: -
V: TRBV18

CDR3: CASSVIRSGANVLTF
DNA: TGTGCCAGCAGCGTAATCAGGTCTGGGGCCAACGTCCTGACTTTC
J: TRBJ2-6
D: -
size: -
V: TRBV9

CDR3: CASSPNISLNTEAFF
DNA: TGTGCCAGCAGCCCTAATATCTCACTGAACACTGAAGCTTTCTTT
J: TRBJ1-1
D: -
size: -
V: TRBV7-9

CDR3: CASSSPGLEQFF
DNA: TGTGCCAGCTCATCTCCGGGACTCGAGCAGTTCTTC
J: TRBJ2-1
D: -
size: -
V: TRBV18

CDR3: CASSDRTSQETQYF
DNA: TGCGCCAGCAGTGATCGAACATCTCAAGAGACCCAGTACTTC
J: TRBJ2-5
D: -
size: -
V: TRBV10-2

CDR3: CASSLGGYLEAFF
DNA: TGTGCCAGCAGCTTGGGAGGGTACCTTGAAGCTTTCTTT
J: TRBJ1-1
D: -
size: few
V: TRBV5-4

CDR3: CASSVGSWRGPYNEQFF
DNA: TGTGCCAGCAGCGTAGGATCCTGGCGGGGTCCCTACAATGAGCAGTTCTTC
J: TRBJ2-1
D: -
size: -
V: TRBV9

CDR3: CASSFDRQGGQYF
DNA: TGTGCCAGCAGCTTCGACAGGCAAGGCGGGCAGTACTTC
J: TRBJ2-7
D: -
size: few
V: TRBV7-2

CDR3: CASSQETGRGFTEAFF
DNA: TGCGCCAGCAGCCAAGAGACCGGACGGGGGTTCACTGAAGCTTTCTTT
J: TRBJ1-1
D: -
size: -
V: TRBV4-3

CDR3: CASSIGEGRTAFF
DNA: TGTGCCAGTAGTATAGGCGAGGGCAGAACAGCTTTCTTT
J: TRBJ1-1
D: -
size: -
V: TRBV19

CDR3: CASSFRLEETQYF
DNA: TGTGCCAGCAGTTTTCGACTTGAAGAGACCCAGTACTTC
J: TRBJ2-5
D: -
size: -
V: TRBV28

CDR3: CASSLGTPNTGELFF
DNA: TGCGCCAGCAGCCTGGGGACACCGAACACCGGGGAGCTGTTTTTT
J: TRBJ2-2
D: -
size: -
V: TRBV5-1

CDR3: CASSSWEGEAFF
DNA: TGTGCCAGTAGTAGCTGGGAGGGTGAAGCTTTCTTT
J: TRBJ1-1
D: -
size: -
V: TRBV19

CDR3: CASSPGLAGADTQYF
DNA: TGTGCTAGCAGCCCGGGACTAGCGGGGGCAGATACGCAGTATTTT
J: TRBJ2-3
D: TRBD2
size: once
V: TRBV7-7